This T cell receptor beta chain was sequenced during a study of cytomegalovirus exposure and HLA in healthy donors (dated by TCRdb to about 2017). A note on the overall study: An earlier analysis of about 560 of the donors reported about 280 Gb of sequence data and some 110 million unique TCR beta sequences obtained from about 170 million T cells. Of the approximately 400 genotyped donors, 81% were placed in the genetic ancestry cluster associated with self-reported Caucasian donors. Donor age, sex, ethnicity and CMV serostatus were compiled together with the repertoire data. In an earlier analysis of several hundred of the donors, high-throughput TCR beta sequencing was used to judge whether each TCR beta V gene segment behaved as functional or pseudogenic. Every repertoire in the discovery cohort had been generated on one and the same sequencing platform. In a later genetic analysis, genome-wide SNP genotypes for about 65% of the roughly 670 donors were used, and that subset was treated as a discovery cohort. A separate validation cohort of roughly 130 different subjects was used in addition to the 666-subject first cohort. The study profiled the T cell repertoires of about 640 subjects by immunosequencing and related them to cytomegalovirus serostatus. The study was designed to test whether signatures of past pathogen exposure could be identified by cataloging public T cell receptors. In the later analysis, no new phenotypic data were used to find candidate immune exposures; instead, reliance was placed on TCR beta sequences and their occurrence across donors. HLA typing covered class I and class II loci at four-digit resolution. Among a few hundred genotyped donors of the cohort, an average of 235,054 unique TCR beta nucleotide sequences were sequenced per donor, around 20% of them non-productive. Typing coverage varied by locus: roughly 620-640 donors for A, B, C, DRB1 and DQB1; roughly 560 for DQA1; over 600 for DPA1; roughly 470 for DPB1. A later analysis re-analyzed previously published TCR beta repertoires from roughly 690 donors and added high-resolution HLA genotyping to study TCR occurrence patterns. An early release covering roughly 640 HLA-typed donors comprised 300 to 350 gigabases of sequencing data and around 80 million unique TCR sequences. Because of strong linkage in the cohort, roughly five DR-DQ haplotypes were treated as single units for association and clustering. The study combined high-throughput TCR immunosequencing, statistical association of individual TCRs with disease status, and machine learning to predict cytomegalovirus infection status. Study-level results and caveats: A few of the identified cytomegalovirus-associated TCR beta chains were confirmed in vitro to be specific for cytomegalovirus antigens. Correlated functional status among segregating V segments might be attributable to linkage disequilibrium, but an unknown experimental factor could not be ruled out. Compared with the roughly 700-donor mean, donors in an Asian-associated ancestry cluster had fewer N-insertions in productive TCRs, according to a later genetic analysis. The study gave a list of over 150 TCR beta chains associated with cytomegalovirus. A further reported finding was that TCR beta sequences accurately predicted the HLA-A and HLA-B alleles for most subjects in the first cohort. Because counts were too low, about 18 rarely observed V segments, including chromosome 9 orphons, were excluded from the earlier analysis of some 590 of the donors. Presence/absence analyses assumed roughly uniform sequencing depth across donors, an assumption that may not hold. The sequencing pipeline was judged likely to have produced a cluster of highly shared sequence variants as a technical artifact. According to a later analysis, TCR association rates differed among HLA loci, with DRB1 alleles showing the most associated TCRs and HLA-C alleles showing the fewest. Because HLA typing was missing for some donors at each locus, association tests included only the typed subset. A later analysis reported that several top co-occurrence clusters appeared linked to parvovirus B19, influenza, CMV and Epstein-Barr virus. In a later analysis, some 18,000 TCR beta sequences were associated with specific HLA alleles at a false discovery rate of 0.05. A later analysis found that HLA-associated TCR beta chains were more clonally expanded and had lower generation probabilities than equally common non-associated chains. Broadly in line with IMGT annotations, most TCR beta V segments showed up in productive rearrangements about 87% or about 30% of the time in an earlier analysis of a few hundred of the donors. While some public TCRs were present in many individuals, most TCR sequences turned up only very rarely across donors. According to a later analysis, most CMV-associated TCR beta chains appeared to be HLA-restricted, and the HLA associations seemed to be driven largely by CMV exposure. The classifier was reported to diagnose cytomegalovirus status with high specificity and sensitivity in both the original cohort and the validation cohort. The only immune exposure information available for the cohort was CMV serostatus. The authors suggested that the approach could potentially be extended to other disease states and immunological phenotypes. Because the 87-base-pair reads could not distinguish some IMGT-functional V segments, including TRBV6-2 and TRBV6-3, those segments were excluded. This cohort had only TCR beta chains sequenced, and the lack of alpha or paired-chain data limited which features could be detected. When HLA alleles, especially DR and DQ, strongly co-occurred, TCR associations were difficult to assign to individual alleles. V-gene and J-gene trimming of TCR beta chains was associated with a missense DCLRE1C variant in a later genetic analysis, and the association was replicated in an independent cohort.

Remarks on this clone: The antigen it binds to is not known. The sample holds no much larger clone one base away, and base qualities are not on file.

Library preparation was by the immunoSEQ multiplex PCR assay. For the multiplex PCR, a mixture combining 60 forward primers for TCR Vbeta segments and 13 reverse primers for TCR Jbeta segments was used. Amplification of the CDR3 region of rearranged TCR beta genes was performed with a multiplex PCR assay on genomic DNA. The amplified TCR beta libraries were sequenced on the Illumina HiSeq System as 87-base-pair reads. Concerning the study's data processing: In a later analysis, some 80 million unique TCR beta chains were counted across the roughly 700 repertoires, and approximately 11 million of these chains were shared by at least two donors. To remove PCR and sequencing errors, raw reads were error-corrected and collapsed into unique sequences using a nearest-neighbor algorithm that merged closely related sequences. V, D and J gene segments were assigned by aligning CDR3 sequences to IMGT reference sequences. For a sequence to be retained, at least a six-nucleotide match to both a V gene segment and a J gene segment was required. Rearrangements were called productive when the CDR3 lacked stop codons and stayed in frame with V and J; all others were non-productive. Following IMGT convention, CDR3 was defined as the stretch from the second conserved V-encoded cysteine up to the conserved J-encoded phenylalanine. In an earlier analysis of more than 550 of the donors, sequences lacking an unambiguous match to a single V gene segment were excluded. An earlier analysis of over 450 of the donors classified V segments as functional when productive rearrangements were above 56.7% and as segregating when the standard deviation between donors was above 5%. A statistical classification framework was developed to diagnose cytomegalovirus status using the catalog of TCR beta chain sequences. In a later analysis, TCR nucleotide sequences were compared against IMGT/GENE-DB human TR gene sequences so that V and J genes could be assigned. In a later analysis, CDR3 sequences and most-parsimonious VDJ recombination scenarios were assigned using the TCRdist pipeline. In a later analysis, every TCR beta chain was defined by the combination of its CDR3 amino acid sequence and its V-gene family, and reads without a unique V-gene family were dropped. In a later analysis, some 600 highly shared, low-generation-probability nucleotide sequences were removed to address suspected cross-contamination and a sequencing artifact. A later analysis calculated a clonal expansion index for each public chain from normalized within-repertoire ranks of inferred template counts. A later analysis computed generation probabilities with a VDJ recombination model fitted to out-of-frame rearrangements, and checked the results against IGoR. In a later analysis, TCR-TCR, TCR-HLA and TCR-CMV co-occurrence was scored with hypergeometric tests, and a repertoire-size bias correction was applied to TCR pairs. A later analysis estimated false discovery rates by permuting HLA or CMV assignments 20 times. In a later analysis, co-occurring TCRs were grouped using DBSCAN, and TCRdist sequence similarity was added for clustering within HLA-allele-positive subsets. For co-occurrence clustering, repertoires with fewer than 30,000 or more than 120,000 public chains were excluded, along with roughly five repertoires with anomalous nucleotide sharing. TCRdb mirrors the immuneACCESS table, restricted to in-frame sequences. Some clones are absent from its copies; in checked studies, under half trace to an unresolved V gene, and the reason for the others is unknown. The D gene and trimming were derived from the DNA, and the V and J assignments and clone size from that table. The sample table shows about 100,000 clones, and about four fifths are seen once. 4.5% to 5.5% of the sample belongs to the ten largest clones.

The cohort consisted of more than 650 healthy bone marrow donors. At the time of sampling, all cohort members were nominally healthy, though unrecorded immune exposures were likely present. The donor tested CMV seropositive, placing the donor among the roughly 270 seropositive members of the cohort. A peripheral blood sample was provided by each donor, and peripheral blood mononuclear cells were used for TCR beta sequencing. The Qiagen DNeasy Blood Extraction Kit was used to extract genomic DNA from the blood cell samples. The CDR3, from cysteine to phenylalanine, totals 15 residues. Just the 45-base CDR3 DNA is kept, in frame starting at base 1. V is reduced by 0 bases and J by 4 bases, leaving a spacing of 13 bases between them. Reading the germline V gene gives CDR1 SGDLS and CDR2 YYNGEE.

The V and J genes are TRBV9 and TRBJ1-1; the D gene is perhaps TRBD1, on 6 matching bases. The specimen was PBMCs. This TCR derives from a middle-aged man in good health and CMV-seropositive. The DNA is TGTGCCAGCAGCGTAGGACGACAGGCGTCCACTGAAGCTTTCTTT. Translated, it reads CASSVGRQASTEAFF.